This paragraph reports one TCR beta chain. What it binds is not known. Germline assignment: CDR1 SNHLY and CDR2 FYNNEI. The CDR3 has 14 amino acids. Between the trimmed V and J ends, which lost 5 bases and 4 bases, there was a span of 11 bases. The data derive from a study of PD-L1 blockade in urothelial cancer. Background on the study: Samples came from 3 weeks, at the second dose, and 6 weeks into treatment. Median T cell yield per blood sample was some 140,000 cells.

Repertoires were generated with immunoSEQ multiplex PCR, while TCRdb's copy carries only in-frame clones and drops some. The sample consists of about 90,000 clones, 75% to 90% of them appearing once. Study-wide findings and caveats: Lower than median blood TCR clonality before treatment predicted better survival.

As to time point: peripheral blood 6 weeks after treatment start. Patient disease was locally advanced or metastatic urothelial carcinoma. The rearrangement uses TRBV2 and TRBJ1-4, with D tentatively TRBD1 (6 bases). The sequenced sample was PBMCs, obtained around atezolizumab (anti-PD-L1) treatment. The clonotype comes from a man between 65 and 79 years old with urothelial cancer. Written as DNA, the CDR3 is TGTGCCAGCAGTAGGACAGTATTTAATGAAAAACTGTTTTTT. This codes for CASSRTVFNEKLFF.